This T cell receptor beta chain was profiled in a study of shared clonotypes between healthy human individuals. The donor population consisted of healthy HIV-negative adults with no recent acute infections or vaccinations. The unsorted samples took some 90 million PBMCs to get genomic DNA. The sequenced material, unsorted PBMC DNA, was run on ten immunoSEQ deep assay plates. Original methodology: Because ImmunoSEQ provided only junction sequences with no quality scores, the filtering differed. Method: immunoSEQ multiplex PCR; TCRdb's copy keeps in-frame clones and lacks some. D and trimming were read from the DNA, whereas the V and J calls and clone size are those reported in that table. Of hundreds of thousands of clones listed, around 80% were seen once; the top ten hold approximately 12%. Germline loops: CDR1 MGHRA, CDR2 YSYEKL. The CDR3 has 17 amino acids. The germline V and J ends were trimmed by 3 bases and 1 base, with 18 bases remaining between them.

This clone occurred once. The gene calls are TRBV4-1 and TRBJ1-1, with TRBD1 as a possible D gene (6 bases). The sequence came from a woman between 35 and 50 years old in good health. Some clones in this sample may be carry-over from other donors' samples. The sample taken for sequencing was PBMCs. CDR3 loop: CASSQPYRVRGNTEAFF. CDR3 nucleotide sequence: TGCGCCAGCAGCCAGCCTTACAGGGTTCGGGGGAACACTGAAGCTTTCTTT.